This record concerns one TCR beta chain sequence. Antigen: not known. The data stem from a study of cytomegalovirus exposure and HLA in healthy donors. Study-wide context: Across some 400 genotyped donors, approximately 80% landed in the Caucasian-associated ancestry cluster.

PCR employed 60 Vbeta and 13 Jbeta primers. The data were produced by immunoSEQ multiplex PCR, yet TCRdb's version contains in-frame clones alone and is incomplete. The sample yields about 240,000 clones, 75% to 85% seen once. Findings and caveats of the study: Excluded: some indistinguishable V segments such as TRBV6-2 and TRBV6-3. High sensitivity and specificity were reportedly achieved when the classifier diagnosed cytomegalovirus status. According to a later analysis, donors in an Asian-associated ancestry cluster reportedly had fewer N-insertions than the roughly 640-donor mean.

J was trimmed by 1 base and V by 6 bases; bases with no gene match: 15. The CDR3 is made up of 18 amino acids. Germline V CDR1 and CDR2: SGHTA, FQGNSA. V and J are TRBV7-2 and TRBJ2-5; 9 bases are a match to TRBD1. The sequencing sample was made of PBMCs. The origin of this receptor is a woman between 55 and 75 years old in good health and CMV-seropositive. The CDR3 DNA reads TGTGCCAGCAGACGCGCTTCCGTGGGACAGGGTGGCCAAGAGACCCAGTACTTC. This codes for CASRRASVGQGGQETQYF.